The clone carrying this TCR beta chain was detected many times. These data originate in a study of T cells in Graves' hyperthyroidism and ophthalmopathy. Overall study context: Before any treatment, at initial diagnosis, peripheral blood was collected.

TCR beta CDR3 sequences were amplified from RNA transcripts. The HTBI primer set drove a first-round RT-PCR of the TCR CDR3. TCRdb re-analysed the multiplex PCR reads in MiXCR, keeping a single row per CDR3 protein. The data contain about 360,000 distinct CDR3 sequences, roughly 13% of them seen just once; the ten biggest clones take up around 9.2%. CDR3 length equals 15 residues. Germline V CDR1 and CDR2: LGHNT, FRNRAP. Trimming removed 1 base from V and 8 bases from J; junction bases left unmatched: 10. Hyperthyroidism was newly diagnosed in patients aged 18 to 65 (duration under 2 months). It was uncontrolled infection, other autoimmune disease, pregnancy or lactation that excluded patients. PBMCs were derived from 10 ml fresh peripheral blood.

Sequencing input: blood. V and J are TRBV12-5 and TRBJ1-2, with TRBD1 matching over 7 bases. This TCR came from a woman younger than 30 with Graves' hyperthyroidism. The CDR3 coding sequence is TGTGCTAGTGGTTTGGGGGACAAGGGGGCCGGCGGCTACACCTTC. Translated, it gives CASGLGDKGAGGYTF.